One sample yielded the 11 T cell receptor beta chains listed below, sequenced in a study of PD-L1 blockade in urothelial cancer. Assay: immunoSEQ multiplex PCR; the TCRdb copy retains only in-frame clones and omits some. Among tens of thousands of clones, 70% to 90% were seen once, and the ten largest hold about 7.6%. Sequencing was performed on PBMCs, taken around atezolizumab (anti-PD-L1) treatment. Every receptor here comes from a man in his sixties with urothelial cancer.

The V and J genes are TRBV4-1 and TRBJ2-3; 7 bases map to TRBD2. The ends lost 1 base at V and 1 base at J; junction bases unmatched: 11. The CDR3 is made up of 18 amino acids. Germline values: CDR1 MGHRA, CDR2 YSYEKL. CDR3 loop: CASSQVGRGAGGTDTQYF. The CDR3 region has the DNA TGCGCCAGCAGCCAAGTTGGTCGTGGCGCGGGGGGCACAGATACGCAGTATTTT.

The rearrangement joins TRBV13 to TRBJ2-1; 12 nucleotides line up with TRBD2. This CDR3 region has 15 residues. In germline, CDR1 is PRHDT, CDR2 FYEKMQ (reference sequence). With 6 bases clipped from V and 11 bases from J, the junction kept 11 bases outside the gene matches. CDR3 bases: TGTGCCAGCAGACGTAGGACTAGCGGGGAAATTAAGCAGTTCTTC. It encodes CASRRRTSGEIKQFF.

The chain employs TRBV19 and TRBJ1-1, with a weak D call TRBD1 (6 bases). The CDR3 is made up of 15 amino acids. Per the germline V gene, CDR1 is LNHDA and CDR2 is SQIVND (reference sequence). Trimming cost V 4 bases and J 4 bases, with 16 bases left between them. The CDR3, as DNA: TGTGCCAGTAGTAAAAGGACAGACCCTGCCACTGAAGCTTTCTTT. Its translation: CASSKRTDPATEAFF.

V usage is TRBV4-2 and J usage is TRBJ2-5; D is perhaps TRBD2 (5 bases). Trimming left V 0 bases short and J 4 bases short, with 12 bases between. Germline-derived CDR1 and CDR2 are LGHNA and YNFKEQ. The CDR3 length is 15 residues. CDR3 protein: CASSQEDSTGETQYF. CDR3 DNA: TGTGCCAGCAGCCAAGAGGACTCCACTGGAGAGACCCAGTACTTC.

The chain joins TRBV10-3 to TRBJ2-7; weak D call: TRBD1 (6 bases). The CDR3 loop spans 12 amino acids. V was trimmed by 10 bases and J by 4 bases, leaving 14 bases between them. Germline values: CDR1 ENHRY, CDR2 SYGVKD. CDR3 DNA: TGTGCCAGAAACAGGGACCAATACGAGCAGTACTTC. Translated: CARNRDQYEQYF.

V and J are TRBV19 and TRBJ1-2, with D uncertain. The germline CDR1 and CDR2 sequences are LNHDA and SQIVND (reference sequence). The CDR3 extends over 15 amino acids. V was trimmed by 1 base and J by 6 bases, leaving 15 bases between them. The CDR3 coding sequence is TGTGCCAGTAGTATAGGACTGAAAACCGGCGATGGCTACACCTTC. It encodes CASSIGLKTGDGYTF. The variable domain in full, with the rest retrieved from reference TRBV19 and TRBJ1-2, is DGGITQSPKYLFRKEGQNVTLSCEQNLNHDAMYWYRQDPGQGLRLIYYSQIVNDFQKGDIAEGYSVSREKKESFPLTVTSAQKNPTAFYLCASSIGLKTGDGYTFGSGTRLTVV.

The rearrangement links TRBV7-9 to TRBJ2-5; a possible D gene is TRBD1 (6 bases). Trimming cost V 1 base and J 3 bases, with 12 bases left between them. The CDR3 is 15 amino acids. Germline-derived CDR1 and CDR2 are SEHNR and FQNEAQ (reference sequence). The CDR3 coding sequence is TGTGCCAGCAGCTTAGTAATGGACAGTAAAGAGACCCAGTACTTC. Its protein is CASSLVMDSKETQYF. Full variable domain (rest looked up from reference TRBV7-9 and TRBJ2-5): DTGVSQNPRHKITKRGQNVTFRCDPISEHNRLYWYRQTLGQGPEFLTYFQNEAQLEKSRLLSDRFSAERPKGSFSTLEIQRTEQGDSAMYLCASSLVMDSKETQYFGPGTRLLVL.

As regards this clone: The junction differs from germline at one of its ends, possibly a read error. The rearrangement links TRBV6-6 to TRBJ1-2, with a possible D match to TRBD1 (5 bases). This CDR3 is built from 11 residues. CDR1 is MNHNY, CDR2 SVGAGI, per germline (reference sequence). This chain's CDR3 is CASSYSGGVSF. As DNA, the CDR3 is TGTGCCAGCAGTTACTCTGGGGGGGTCTCCTTC.

CDR3 sequence (DNA): TGCGCCAGCAGCTTGGGACAGCCGAACACCGGGGAGCTGTTTTTT. It yields the protein CASSLGQPNTGELFF. V is TRBV5-1 and J is TRBJ2-2; D is possibly TRBD1 (5 bases). Germline CDR1 reads SGHRS; CDR2 reads YFSETQ. The CDR3 length is 15 residues. V was shortened by 0 bases and J by 0 bases, with 6 bases between the two germline ends.

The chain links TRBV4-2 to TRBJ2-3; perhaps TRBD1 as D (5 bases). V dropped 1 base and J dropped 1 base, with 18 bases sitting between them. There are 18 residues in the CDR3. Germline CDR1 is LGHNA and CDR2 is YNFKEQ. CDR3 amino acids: CASSQVGAASRGTDTQYF. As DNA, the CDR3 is TGTGCCAGCAGCCAAGTAGGGGCCGCAAGTCGGGGCACAGATACGCAGTATTTT.

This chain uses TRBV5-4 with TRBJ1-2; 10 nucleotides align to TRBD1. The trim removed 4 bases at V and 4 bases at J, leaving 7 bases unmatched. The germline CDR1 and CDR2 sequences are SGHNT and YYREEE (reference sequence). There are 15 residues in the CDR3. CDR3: CASSVGTGDGYGYTF. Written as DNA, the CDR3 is TGTGCCAGCAGCGTCGGGACAGGGGACGGCTATGGCTACACCTTC.